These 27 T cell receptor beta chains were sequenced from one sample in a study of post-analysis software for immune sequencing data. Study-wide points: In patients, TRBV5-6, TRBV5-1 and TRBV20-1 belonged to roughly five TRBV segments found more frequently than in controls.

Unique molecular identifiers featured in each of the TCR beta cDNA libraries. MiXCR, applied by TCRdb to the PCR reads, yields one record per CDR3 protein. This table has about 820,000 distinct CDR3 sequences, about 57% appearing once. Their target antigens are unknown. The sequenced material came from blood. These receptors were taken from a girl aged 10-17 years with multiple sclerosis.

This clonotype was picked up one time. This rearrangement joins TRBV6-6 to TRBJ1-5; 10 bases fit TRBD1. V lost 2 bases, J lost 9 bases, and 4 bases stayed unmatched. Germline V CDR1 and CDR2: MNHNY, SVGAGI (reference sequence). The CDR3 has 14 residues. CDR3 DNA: TGTGCCAGCAGTTACCCGGACAGGGGGGCGCCCCAGCATTTT. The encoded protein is CASSYPDRGAPQHF.

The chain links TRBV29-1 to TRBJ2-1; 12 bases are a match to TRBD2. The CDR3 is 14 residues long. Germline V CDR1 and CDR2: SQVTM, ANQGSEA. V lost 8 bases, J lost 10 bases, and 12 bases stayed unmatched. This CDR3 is CSRASGTSGSEQFF. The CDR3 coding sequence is TGCAGCCGAGCCTCCGGGACTAGCGGGTCAGAGCAGTTCTTC.

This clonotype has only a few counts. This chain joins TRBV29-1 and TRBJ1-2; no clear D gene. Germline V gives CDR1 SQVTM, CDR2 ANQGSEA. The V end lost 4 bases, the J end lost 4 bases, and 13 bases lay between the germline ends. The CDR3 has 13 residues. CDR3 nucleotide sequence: TGCAGCGTTGCACAGACATTCTCCTATGGCTACACCTTC. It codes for CSVAQTFSYGYTF.

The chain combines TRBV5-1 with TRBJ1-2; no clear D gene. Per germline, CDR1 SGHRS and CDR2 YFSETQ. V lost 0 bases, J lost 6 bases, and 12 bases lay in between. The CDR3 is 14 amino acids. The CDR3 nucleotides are TGCGCCAGCAGCTTGGACGTGGGTGACGATGGCTACACCTTC. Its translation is CASSLDVGDDGYTF.

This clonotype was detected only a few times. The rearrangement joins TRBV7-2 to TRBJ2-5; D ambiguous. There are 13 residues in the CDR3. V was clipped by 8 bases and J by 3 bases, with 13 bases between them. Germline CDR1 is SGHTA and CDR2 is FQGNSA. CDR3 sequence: CASGAGRKETQYF. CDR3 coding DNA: TGTGCCAGCGGAGCCGGACGGAAAGAGACCCAGTACTTC.

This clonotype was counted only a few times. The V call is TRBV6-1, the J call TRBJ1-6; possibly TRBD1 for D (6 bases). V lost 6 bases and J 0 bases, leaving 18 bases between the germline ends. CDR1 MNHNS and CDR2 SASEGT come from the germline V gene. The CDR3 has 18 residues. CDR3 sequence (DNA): TGTGCCAGCAGCCGAAGGACAGCCAAGATCTCCTATAATTCACCCCTCCACTTT. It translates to CASSRRTAKISYNSPLHF.

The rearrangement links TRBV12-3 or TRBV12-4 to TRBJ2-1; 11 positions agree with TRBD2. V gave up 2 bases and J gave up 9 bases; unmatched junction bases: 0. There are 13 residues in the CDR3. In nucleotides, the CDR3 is TGTGCCAGCAGTTTAACTAGCGGGAGTGAGCAGTTCTTC. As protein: CASSLTSGSEQFF.

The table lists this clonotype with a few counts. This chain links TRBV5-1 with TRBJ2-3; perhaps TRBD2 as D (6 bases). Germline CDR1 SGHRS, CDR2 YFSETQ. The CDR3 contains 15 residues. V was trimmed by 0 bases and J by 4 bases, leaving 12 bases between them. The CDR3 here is CASSLAGGRSDTQYF. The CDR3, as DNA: TGCGCCAGCAGCTTGGCCGGAGGGAGATCAGATACGCAGTATTTT.

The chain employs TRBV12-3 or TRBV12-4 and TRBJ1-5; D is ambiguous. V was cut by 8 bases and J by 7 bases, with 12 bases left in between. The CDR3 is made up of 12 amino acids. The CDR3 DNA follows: TGTGCCAGCCGTCCTGGGCAGCAGCCCCAGCATTTT. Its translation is CASRPGQQPQHF.

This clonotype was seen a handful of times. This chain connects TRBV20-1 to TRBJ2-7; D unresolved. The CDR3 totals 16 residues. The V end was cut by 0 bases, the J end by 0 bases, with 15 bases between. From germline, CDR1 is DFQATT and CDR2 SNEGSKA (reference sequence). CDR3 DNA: TGCAGTGCTAGAGATCAAGGCACTCCCCGCTCCTACGAGCAGTACTTC. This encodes CSARDQGTPRSYEQYF.

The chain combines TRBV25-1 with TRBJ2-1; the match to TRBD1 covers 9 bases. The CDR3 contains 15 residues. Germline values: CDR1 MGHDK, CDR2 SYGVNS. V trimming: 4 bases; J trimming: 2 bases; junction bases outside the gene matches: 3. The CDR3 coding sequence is TGTGCCAGCAGTGTTGGGACAGGGACCTACAATGAGCAGTTCTTC. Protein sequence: CASSVGTGTYNEQFF.

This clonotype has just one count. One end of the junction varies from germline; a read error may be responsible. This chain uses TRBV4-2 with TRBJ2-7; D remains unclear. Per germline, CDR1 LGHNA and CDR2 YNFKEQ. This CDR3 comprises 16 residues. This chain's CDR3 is CTSSQGPRGSSYEQYF. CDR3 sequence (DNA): TGTACCAGCAGCCAAGGGCCTCGCGGAAGCTCCTACGAGCAGTACTTC.

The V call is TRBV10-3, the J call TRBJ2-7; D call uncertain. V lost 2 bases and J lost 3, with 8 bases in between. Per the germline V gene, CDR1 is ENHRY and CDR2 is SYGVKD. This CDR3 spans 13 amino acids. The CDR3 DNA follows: TGTGCCATCAGTGAGGCCAGGTACTACGAGCAGTACTTC. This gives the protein CAISEARYYEQYF.

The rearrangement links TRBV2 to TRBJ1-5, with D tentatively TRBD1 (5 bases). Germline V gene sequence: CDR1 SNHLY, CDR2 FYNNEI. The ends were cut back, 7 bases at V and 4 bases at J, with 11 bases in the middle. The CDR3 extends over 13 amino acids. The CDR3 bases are TGTGCCAGCATTGACCGACAGAATCAGCCCCAGCATTTT. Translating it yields CASIDRQNQPQHF.

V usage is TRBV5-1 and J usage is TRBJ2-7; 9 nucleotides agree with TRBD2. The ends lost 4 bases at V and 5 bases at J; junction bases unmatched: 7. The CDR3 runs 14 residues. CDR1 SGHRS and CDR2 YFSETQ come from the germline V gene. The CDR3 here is CASSHLAGHDEQYF. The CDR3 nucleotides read TGCGCCAGCAGCCATCTAGCGGGGCATGACGAGCAGTACTTC.

The CDR3 spells CASSFQQGAHETQYF. The CDR3 region has the DNA TGTGCCAGCAGCTTTCAACAGGGGGCTCACGAGACCCAGTACTTC. The chain joins TRBV7-2 to TRBJ2-5; TRBD1 aligns across 9 bases. Germline V gene sequence: CDR1 SGHTA, CDR2 FQGNSA. J was trimmed by 5 bases and V by 3 bases; bases with no gene match: 7. The CDR3 runs 15 residues.

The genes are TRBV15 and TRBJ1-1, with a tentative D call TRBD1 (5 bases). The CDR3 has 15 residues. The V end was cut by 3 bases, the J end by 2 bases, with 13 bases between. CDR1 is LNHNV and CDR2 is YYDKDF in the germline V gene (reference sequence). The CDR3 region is CATSSTRGFNTEAFF. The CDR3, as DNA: TGTGCCACCAGCAGTACGAGGGGCTTCAACACTGAAGCTTTCTTT.

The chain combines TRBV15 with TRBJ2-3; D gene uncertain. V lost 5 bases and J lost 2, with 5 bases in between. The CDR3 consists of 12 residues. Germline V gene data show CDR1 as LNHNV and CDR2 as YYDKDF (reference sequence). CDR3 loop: CATSEDTDTQYF. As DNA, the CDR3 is TGTGCCACCAGCGAAGACACAGATACGCAGTATTTT.

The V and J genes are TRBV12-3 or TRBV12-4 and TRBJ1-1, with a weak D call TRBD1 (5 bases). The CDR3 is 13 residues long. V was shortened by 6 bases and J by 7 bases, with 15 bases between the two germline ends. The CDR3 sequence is CASRSDGTGEAFF. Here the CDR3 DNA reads TGTGCCAGCAGGAGTGACGGTACAGGTGAAGCTTTCTTT.

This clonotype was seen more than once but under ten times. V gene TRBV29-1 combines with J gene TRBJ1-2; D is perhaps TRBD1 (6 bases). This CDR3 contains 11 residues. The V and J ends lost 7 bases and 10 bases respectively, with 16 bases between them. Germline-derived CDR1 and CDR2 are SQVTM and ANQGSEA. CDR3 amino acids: CSGFWRGDYTF. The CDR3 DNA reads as TGCAGCGGGTTTTGGAGGGGGGACTACACCTTC.

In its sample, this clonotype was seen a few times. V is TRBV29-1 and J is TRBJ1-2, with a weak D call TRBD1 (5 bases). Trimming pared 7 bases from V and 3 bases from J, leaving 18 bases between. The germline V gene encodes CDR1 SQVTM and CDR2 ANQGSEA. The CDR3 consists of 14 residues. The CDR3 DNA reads TGCAGCGCTACGATGGGGGTAGGGGACTATGGCTACACCTTC. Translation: CSATMGVGDYGYTF.

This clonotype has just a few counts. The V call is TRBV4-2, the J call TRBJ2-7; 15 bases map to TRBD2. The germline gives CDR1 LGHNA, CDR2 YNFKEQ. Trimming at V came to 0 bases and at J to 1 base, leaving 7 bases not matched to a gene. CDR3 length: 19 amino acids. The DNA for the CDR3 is TGTGCCAGCAGCCAAGATCTTCGGGGACTAGCGGGAGGATCCTACGAGCAGTACTTC. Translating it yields CASSQDLRGLAGGSYEQYF.

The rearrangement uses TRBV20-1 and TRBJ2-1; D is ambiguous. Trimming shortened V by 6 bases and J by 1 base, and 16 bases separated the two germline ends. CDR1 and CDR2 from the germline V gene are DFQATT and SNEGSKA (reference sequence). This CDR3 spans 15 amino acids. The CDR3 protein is CSAREGIPSYNEQFF. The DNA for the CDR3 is TGCAGTGCGCGCGAAGGGATCCCGTCCTACAATGAGCAGTTCTTC.

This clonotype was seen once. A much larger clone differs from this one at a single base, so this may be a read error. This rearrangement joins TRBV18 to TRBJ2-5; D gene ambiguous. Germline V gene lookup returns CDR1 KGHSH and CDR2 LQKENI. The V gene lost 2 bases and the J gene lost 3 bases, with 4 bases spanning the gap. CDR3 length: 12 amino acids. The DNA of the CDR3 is TGTGCCAGCTCACCAGTAAAAGAGACCCAGTACTTC. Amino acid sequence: CASSPVKETQYF.

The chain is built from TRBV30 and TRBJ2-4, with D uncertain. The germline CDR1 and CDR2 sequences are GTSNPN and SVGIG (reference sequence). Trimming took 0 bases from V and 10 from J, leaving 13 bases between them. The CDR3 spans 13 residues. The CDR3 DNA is TGTGCCTGGAGTGTAATCGGTCGGCAGATTCAGTACTTC. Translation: CAWSVIGRQIQYF.

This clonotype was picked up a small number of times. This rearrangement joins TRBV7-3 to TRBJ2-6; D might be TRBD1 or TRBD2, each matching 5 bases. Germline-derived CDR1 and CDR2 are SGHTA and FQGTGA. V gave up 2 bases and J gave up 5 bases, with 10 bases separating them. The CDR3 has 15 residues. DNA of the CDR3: TGTGCCAGCAGCTTAGGGGGTTCTCGGGCCAACGTCCTGACTTTC. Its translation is CASSLGGSRANVLTF.

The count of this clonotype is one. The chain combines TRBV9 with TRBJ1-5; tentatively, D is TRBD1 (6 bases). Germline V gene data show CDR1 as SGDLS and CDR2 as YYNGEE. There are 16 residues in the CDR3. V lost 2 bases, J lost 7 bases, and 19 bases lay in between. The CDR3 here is CASSVSGDNMGQPQHF. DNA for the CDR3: TGTGCCAGCAGCGTTAGTGGGGACAACATGGGCCAGCCCCAGCATTTT. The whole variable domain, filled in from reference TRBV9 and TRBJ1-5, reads DSGVTQTPKHLITATGQRVTLRCSPRSGDLSVYWYQQSLDQGLQFLIQYYNGEERAKGNILERFSAQQFPDLHSELNLSSLELGDSALYFCASSVSGDNMGQPQHFGDGTRLSIL.